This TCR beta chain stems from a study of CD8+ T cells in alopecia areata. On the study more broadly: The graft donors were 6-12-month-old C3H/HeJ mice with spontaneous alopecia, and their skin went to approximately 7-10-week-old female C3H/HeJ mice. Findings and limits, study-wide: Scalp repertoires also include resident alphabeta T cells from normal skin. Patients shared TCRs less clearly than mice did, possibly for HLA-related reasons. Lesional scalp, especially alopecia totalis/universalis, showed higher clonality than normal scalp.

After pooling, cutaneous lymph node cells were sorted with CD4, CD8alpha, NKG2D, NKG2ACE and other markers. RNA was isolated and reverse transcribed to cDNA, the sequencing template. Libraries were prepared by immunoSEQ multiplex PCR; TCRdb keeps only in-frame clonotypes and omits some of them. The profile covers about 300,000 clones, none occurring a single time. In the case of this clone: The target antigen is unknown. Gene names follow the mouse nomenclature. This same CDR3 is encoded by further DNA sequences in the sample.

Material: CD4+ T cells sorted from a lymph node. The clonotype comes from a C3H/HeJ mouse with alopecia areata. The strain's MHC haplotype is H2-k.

The DNA read from the CDR3 is TGTGCCAGCAGTGAGGGACTGGGGGTTAACCAAGAC. Translating it yields CASSEGLGVNQD. The full CDR3 sequence reads CASSEGLGVNQDTQYF. The chain couples TRBV13-1 to TRBJ2-5; 11 bases match TRBD2. The CDR3 end lies 4 residues beyond the end of the read and is filled in from the germline J gene. The trim removed 2 bases at V and 0 bases at J, leaving 2 bases unmatched. CDR3 length equals 16 residues. Germline assignment: CDR1 NSHNY and CDR2 SYGAGN.